This T cell receptor (beta chain) was found in a study of cytomegalovirus exposure and HLA in healthy donors. Study-level points and caveats: Serostatus for CMV was the only available immune exposure information. The study reported that TCR beta sequences accurately predicted HLA-A and HLA-B alleles in most subjects. Presence/absence analyses took donor sequencing depth as roughly uniform.

As for this clone: Its antigen is not identified.

The germline V gene has CDR1 LGHNA and CDR2 YSLEER. This CDR3 spans 15 amino acids. Unmatched junction bases numbered 2, after V lost 4 bases and J lost 1 base. The PCR was carried out with 60 Vbeta primers and 13 Jbeta primers. TCRdb's copy holds only in-frame clones and misses some; the assay was immunoSEQ multiplex PCR. The repertoire holds 150,000 to 200,000 clones, with about 80% as singletons. Input material: PBMCs. This receptor was taken from a woman aged 50 to 65 in good health and CMV-seronegative. The rearrangement links TRBV4-3 to TRBJ2-1; 9 bases map to TRBD2. The CDR3 spells CASSRSGRSYNEQFF. CDR3 coding DNA: TGCGCCAGCAGCCGCAGCGGGAGGTCCTACAATGAGCAGTTCTTC.